The T cell receptor beta chain under discussion was sequenced for a study of regulatory T cells in long-lasting Graves disease. Trimming took 7 bases from V and 8 from J, leaving 20 bases between them. This CDR3 is built from 14 residues. Germline values: CDR1 SNHLY, CDR2 FYNNEI. The study's findings and limits: Preferential use of TRBV28, TRBJ1-2 and TRBJ2-5 was seen in persistent disease. Relative to new patients (around 1,000), persistent patients exhibited greater sharing of public clonotypes (approximately 3,000).

This clonotype was seen at least ten times. Its antigen is currently unknown. For TCR beta, libraries came from iRepertoire HTBI primers and Arm-PCR of CDR3 regions. Each CDR3 protein is one row after TCRdb ran MiXCR on the multiplex PCR reads. Of about 540,000 distinct CDR3 sequences in the sample, roughly 13% are singletons; the top ten hold more than 8.5%. Time point meaning: newly diagnosed GD, antithyroid drugs for less than 3 months. With RNA extracted from PBMCs as input, the TCR library was made. A further study also used this sample, focusing on T cells in Graves' hyperthyroidism and ophthalmopathy. That study adds: These patients, aged 18 to 65, had recently diagnosed hyperthyroidism lasting under 2 months.

The chain uses TRBV2 and TRBJ1-1; TRBD1 might be the D (5 bases). Sequences were derived from peripheral blood mononuclear cells (PBMCs), sampled at new diagnosis, from a patient treated with antithyroid drugs. This receptor was identified in a man aged 30 to 45 with Graves disease. The CDR3, as DNA: TGTGCCAGCACCGAACGGGACGTTACCTACGAAGCTTTCTTT. This gives the protein CASTERDVTYEAFF. Drawing the rest from reference TRBV2 and TRBJ1-1, the complete variable domain is EPEVTQTPSHQVTQMGQEVILRCVPISNHLYFYWYRQILGQKVEFLVSFYNNEISEKSEIFDDQFSVERPDGSNFTLKIRSTKLEDSAMYFCASTERDVTYEAFFGQGTRLTVV.